Below are 24 T cell receptor beta chains sequenced from a single sample in a study of cytomegalovirus exposure and HLA in healthy donors. PCR involved 60 Vbeta and 13 Jbeta primers. Generated by immunoSEQ multiplex PCR, the TCRdb table keeps only in-frame clones and is missing some. The sample consists of a few hundred thousand clones, roughly 84% of them appearing once. The sample taken for sequencing was PBMCs. These receptors were obtained from a girl aged 10 to 17 in good health and CMV-seronegative.

This chain connects TRBV28 to TRBJ1-2; TRBD1 might be the D (6 bases). Trimming removed 6 bases from V and 2 bases from J, with 16 bases in between. Germline CDR1 and CDR2: MDHEN and SYDVKM. This CDR3 is 15 amino acids long. CDR3 sequence reads: CASSPRGLANYGYTF. CDR3 DNA: TGTGCCAGCAGCCCCAGGGGTCTGGCCAACTATGGCTACACCTTC.

The V gene is TRBV6-1, the J gene TRBJ1-2, with 8 bases identical to TRBD1. The germline gives CDR1 MNHNS, CDR2 SASEGT. CDR3 length equals 16 residues. J gave up 4 bases and V 2 bases, and 9 bases lay outside the gene matches. The CDR3 bases are TGTGCCAGCAGTGAAAGAGTGGACAGGGTCGTCTATGGCTACACCTTC. Its protein product is CASSERVDRVVYGYTF.

In its sample, this clone was seen once. This chain joins TRBV7-9 and TRBJ1-5; the D gene is possibly TRBD1 (5 bases). The CDR3 is 15 amino acids. Trimming cost V 5 bases and J 6 bases, with 17 bases left between them. Germline lookup yields CDR1 SEHNR and CDR2 FQNEAQ (reference sequence). The CDR3 sequence: CASSPGTSGSQPQHF. CDR3 coding DNA: TGTGCCAGCAGCCCCGGGACTTCAGGAAGTCAGCCCCAGCATTTT. Looking up the rest from reference TRBV7-9 and TRBJ1-5 gives the full variable domain: DTGVSQNPRHKITKRGQNVTFRCDPISEHNRLYWYRQTLGQGPEFLTYFQNEAQLEKSRLLSDRFSAERPKGSFSTLEIQRTEQGDSAMYLCASSPGTSGSQPQHFGDGTRLSIL.

The chain recombines TRBV19 with TRBJ1-5, with D tentatively TRBD1 (6 bases). Germline CDR1 reads LNHDA; CDR2 reads SQIVND (reference sequence). The V gene lost 11 bases and the J gene lost 5 bases, with 16 bases spanning the gap. The CDR3 contains 13 residues. The CDR3 protein is CAGTGTPHQPQHF. The CDR3 bases are TGTGCCGGGACCGGGACACCCCATCAGCCCCAGCATTTT. Combining the CDR3 with reference TRBV19 and TRBJ1-5 gives the whole variable domain DGGITQSPKYLFRKEGQNVTLSCEQNLNHDAMYWYRQDPGQGLRLIYYSQIVNDFQKGDIAEGYSVSREKKESFPLTVTSAQKNPTAFYLCAGTGTPHQPQHFGDGTRLSIL.

This clone occurred a few times. The chain employs TRBV5-1 and TRBJ2-7; 7 nucleotides align to TRBD1. The CDR3 spans 15 residues. Germline lookup yields CDR1 SGHRS and CDR2 YFSETQ. The J segment lost 0 bases and the V segment lost 4 bases, leaving 7 bases of the junction unmatched. The CDR3 spells CASSPTGDSSYEQYF. The DNA for the CDR3 is TGCGCCAGCAGCCCTACAGGGGATTCCTCCTACGAGCAGTACTTC.

This clone showed up just once. V gene TRBV5-4 combines with J gene TRBJ2-7, with 8 bases lining up with TRBD2. V shed 7 bases, J shed 2 bases, and the junction held 14 bases outside the gene matches. This CDR3 region has 16 residues. Germline assignment: CDR1 SGHNT and CDR2 YYREEE (reference sequence). The CDR3 DNA sequence: TGTGCCAGCGGTGTAATAGCGGGAAGAGTCCCCTACGAGCAGTACTTC. Encoded protein: CASGVIAGRVPYEQYF.

The V and J genes are TRBV7-8 and TRBJ2-1; D gene unclear. Trimming took 1 base from V and 8 from J, leaving 15 bases between them. The CDR3 spans 15 residues. Germline lookup yields CDR1 SGHVS and CDR2 FQNEAQ. DNA of the CDR3: TGTGCCAGCAGCTTAGTAGTTCGGCAGGTGGATGAGCAGTTCTTC. This sequence encodes CASSLVVRQVDEQFF.

The CDR3 loop is CASSFSPGQLNTGELFF. The CDR3 DNA follows: TGTGCCAGCAGCTTTTCCCCGGGACAGCTGAACACCGGGGAGCTGTTTTTT. This chain connects TRBV5-4 to TRBJ2-2, with TRBD1 matching over 7 bases. Germline values: CDR1 SGHNT, CDR2 YYREEE (reference sequence). The junction had 8 bases not matched to a gene; V was cut back by 2 bases and J by 1 base. The CDR3 runs 17 residues.

V gene TRBV7-6 combines with J gene TRBJ2-7; the D gene is possibly TRBD1 (6 bases). The V end lost 3 bases, the J end lost 0 bases, and 6 bases lay between the germline ends. The germline V gene has CDR1 SGHVS and CDR2 FNYEAQ. The CDR3 is 13 amino acids. CDR3 residues: CASSLDSSYEQYF. In DNA form, the CDR3 reads TGTGCCAGCAGCTTGGACAGCTCCTACGAGCAGTACTTC.

This sequence joins TRBV30 and TRBJ2-2; 10 positions match TRBD1. Trimming took 3 bases from V and 7 from J; bases not matched to a gene: 8. This CDR3 is built from 15 residues. From germline, CDR1 is GTSNPN and CDR2 SVGIG (reference sequence). CDR3 DNA sequence: TGTGCCTGGAGCGGTCCGGGACAGGGGTTCGGGGAGCTGTTTTTT. It translates to CAWSGPGQGFGELFF.

J is TRBJ2-7 and V is TRBV27; D is undetermined. The V and J ends lost 3 bases and 3 bases respectively, with 15 bases between them. In germline, CDR1 is MNHEY, CDR2 SMNVEV (reference sequence). The CDR3 totals 15 residues. The chain's CDR3 is CASSLSLVLGYEQYF. CDR3 bases: TGTGCCAGCAGTTTGTCTCTAGTATTGGGCTACGAGCAGTACTTC.

The chain carries TRBV9 and TRBJ1-1; D call uncertain. The CDR3 is made up of 15 amino acids. V lost 2 bases to trimming and J lost 0 bases, with 11 bases between them. Germline CDR1 is SGDLS and CDR2 is YYNGEE. In nucleotides, the CDR3 is TGTGCCAGCAGCGTCGACTCCGGAATGAACACTGAAGCTTTCTTT. Translated, it gives CASSVDSGMNTEAFF.

The gene calls are TRBV25-1 and TRBJ2-2, with 8 nucleotides matching TRBD1. This CDR3 is 13 amino acids long. Germline assignment: CDR1 MGHDK and CDR2 SYGVNS. Trimming took 3 bases from V and 6 from J; bases not matched to a gene: 0. CDR3 amino acids: CASSDRGPGELFF. The DNA for the CDR3 is TGTGCCAGCAGTGACAGGGGGCCCGGGGAGCTGTTTTTT.

This rearrangement joins TRBV14 to TRBJ2-5, with D possibly TRBD2 on 5 matching bases. The germline V gene has CDR1 SGHDN and CDR2 FVKESK. Between the trimmed V and J ends, which lost 1 base and 5 bases, there was a span of 14 bases. The CDR3 is made up of 15 amino acids. The CDR3 here is CASSQGRRLTETQYF. Here the CDR3 DNA reads TGTGCCAGCAGCCAAGGACGGAGGTTGACGGAGACCCAGTACTTC.

V gene TRBV6-5 combines with J gene TRBJ2-7; 7 nucleotides agree with TRBD1. Germline CDR1 MNHEY, CDR2 SVGAGI. The CDR3 covers 15 residues. The J segment lost 3 bases and the V segment lost 6 bases, leaving 11 bases of the junction unmatched. The CDR3 bases are TGTGCCAGCAGCCGACCCGGGACAGTTATCTACGAGCAGTACTTC. Protein sequence: CASSRPGTVIYEQYF.

The chain employs TRBV18 and TRBJ1-5; maybe TRBD1 (6 bases). The CDR3 loop spans 14 amino acids. CDR1 is KGHSH, CDR2 LQKENI, per germline. V was clipped by 4 bases and J by 7 bases, with 14 bases between them. Here the CDR3 reads CASSLDRMGQPQHF. CDR3 sequence (DNA): TGTGCCAGCTCACTCGACAGGATGGGGCAGCCCCAGCATTTT.

The rearrangement links TRBV19 to TRBJ2-5, with 12 bases fitting TRBD2. This CDR3 is 16 amino acids long. J was trimmed by 2 bases and V by 5 bases; bases with no gene match: 6. CDR1 and CDR2 from the germline V gene are LNHDA and SQIVND (reference sequence). The chain's CDR3 is CASSLRTSGVQETQYF. CDR3 DNA: TGTGCCAGTAGTCTACGGACTAGCGGGGTACAAGAGACCCAGTACTTC.

J is TRBJ2-7 and V is TRBV7-2, with D possibly being TRBD2 (5 bases). Germline V gives CDR1 SGHTA, CDR2 FQGNSA. The CDR3 contains 14 residues. V gave up 6 bases and J gave up 1 base, with 13 bases separating them. The CDR3 spells CASSIGSRSYEQYF. The CDR3 bases are TGTGCCAGCAGTATAGGGAGCAGATCCTACGAGCAGTACTTC.

The V gene is TRBV19, the J gene TRBJ2-4; weak D call: TRBD2 (5 bases). V lost 5 bases to trimming and J lost 3 bases, with 17 bases between them. Germline assignment: CDR1 LNHDA and CDR2 SQIVND (reference sequence). This CDR3 contains 16 residues. The CDR3 region is CASSSVAKRDKNIQYF. The CDR3 bases are TGTGCCAGTAGTTCCGTAGCGAAACGGGACAAAAACATTCAGTACTTC. Full variable domain (rest looked up from reference TRBV19 and TRBJ2-4): DGGITQSPKYLFRKEGQNVTLSCEQNLNHDAMYWYRQDPGQGLRLIYYSQIVNDFQKGDIAEGYSVSREKKESFPLTVTSAQKNPTAFYLCASSSVAKRDKNIQYFGAGTRLSVL.

The genes are TRBV28 and TRBJ2-3, with 9 positions matching TRBD1. The V segment lost 3 bases and the J segment 1 base; nucleotides outside the gene matches: 14. This CDR3 is 19 amino acids long. Germline V gives CDR1 MDHEN, CDR2 SYDVKM. CDR3 coding DNA: TGTGCCAGCAGTTTTTCCGGGACAGGGCCCCAAATAGGCACAGATACGCAGTATTTT. Amino acids: CASSFSGTGPQIGTDTQYF.

The chain is built from TRBV28 and TRBJ1-5; 8 bases are a match to TRBD1. Per germline, CDR1 MDHEN and CDR2 SYDVKM. The CDR3 consists of 14 residues. V lost 3 bases to trimming and J lost 6 bases; unmatched junction nucleotides: 4. The CDR3 bases are TGTGCCAGCAGTTTCGGCACAGGGGGTCAGCCCCAGCATTTT. It yields the protein CASSFGTGGQPQHF.

This chain joins TRBV25-1 and TRBJ1-4; D might be TRBD1 (5 bases). Germline CDR1 and CDR2: MGHDK and SYGVNS. The CDR3 loop spans 15 amino acids. Between the trimmed V and J ends, which lost 4 bases and 3 bases, there was a span of 12 bases. The DNA for the CDR3 is TGTGCCAGCAGTGGGGTGACAGCTCCTAATGAAAAACTGTTTTTT. Translation: CASSGVTAPNEKLFF.

The V and J genes are TRBV4-3 and TRBJ2-3; D call uncertain. From germline, CDR1 is LGHNA and CDR2 YSLEER. The CDR3 length is 15 residues. V was shortened by 0 bases and J by 8 bases, with 15 bases between the two germline ends. DNA for the CDR3: TGCGCCAGCAGCCAAGATCTCGCCCCGTCAGGTACGCAGTATTTT. Protein product: CASSQDLAPSGTQYF.

The gene calls are TRBV6-5 and TRBJ1-1; D may be TRBD1 (5 bases). The CDR3 covers 14 residues. V lost 2 bases and J 8 bases, leaving 15 bases between the germline ends. Germline CDR1 and CDR2: MNHEY and SVGAGI. The CDR3: CASSYVPTGSEAFF. The CDR3 coding sequence is TGTGCCAGCAGTTACGTCCCCACAGGTTCCGAAGCTTTCTTT.